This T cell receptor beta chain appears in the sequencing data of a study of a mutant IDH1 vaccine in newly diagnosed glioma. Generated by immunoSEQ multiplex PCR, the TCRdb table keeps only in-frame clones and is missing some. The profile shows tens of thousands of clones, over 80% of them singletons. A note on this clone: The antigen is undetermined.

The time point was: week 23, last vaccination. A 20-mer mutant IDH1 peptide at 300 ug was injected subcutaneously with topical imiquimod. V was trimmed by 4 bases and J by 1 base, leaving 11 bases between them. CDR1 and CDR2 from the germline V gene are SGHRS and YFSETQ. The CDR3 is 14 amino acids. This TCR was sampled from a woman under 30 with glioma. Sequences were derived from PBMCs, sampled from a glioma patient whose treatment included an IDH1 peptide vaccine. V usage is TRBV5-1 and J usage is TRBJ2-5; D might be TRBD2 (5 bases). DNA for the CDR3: TGCGCCAGCAGCCCCGCCGGGGTCCAAGAGACCCAGTACTTC. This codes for CASSPAGVQETQYF.